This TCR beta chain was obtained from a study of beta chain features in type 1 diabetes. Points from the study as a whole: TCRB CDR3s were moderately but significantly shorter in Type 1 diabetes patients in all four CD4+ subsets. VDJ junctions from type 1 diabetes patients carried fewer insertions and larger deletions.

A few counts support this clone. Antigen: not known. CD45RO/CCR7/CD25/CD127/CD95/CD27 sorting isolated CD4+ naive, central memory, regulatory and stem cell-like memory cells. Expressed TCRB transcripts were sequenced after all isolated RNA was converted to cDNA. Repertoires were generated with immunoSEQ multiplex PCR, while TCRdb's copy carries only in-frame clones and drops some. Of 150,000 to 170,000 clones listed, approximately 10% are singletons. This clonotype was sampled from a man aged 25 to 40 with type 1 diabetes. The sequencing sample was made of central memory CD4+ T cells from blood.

Here the CDR3 reads CASQAGGGEQFF. As DNA, the CDR3 is TGTGCCAGCCAGGCGGGGGGGGGTGAGCAGTTCTTC. This chain connects TRBV7-6 to TRBJ2-1; 9 nucleotides align to TRBD2. Germline CDR1 reads SGHVS; CDR2 reads FNYEAQ. The CDR3 runs 12 residues. V was clipped by 8 bases and J by 9 bases; unmatched bases: 5. The complete variable domain, with remaining parts taken from reference TRBV7-6 and TRBJ2-1, reads GAGVSQSPRYKVTKRGQDVALRCDPISGHVSLYWYRQALGQGPEFLTYFNYEAQQDKSGLPNDRFSAERPEGSISTLTIQRTEQRDSAMYRCASQAGGGEQFFGPGTRLTVL.